The 32 T cell receptor beta chains listed next were all sequenced from one sample in a study of OX40 agonist ivuxolimab in advanced cancers. This table comes from immunoSEQ multiplex PCR, and its TCRdb copy is limited to in-frame clones, with some not included. The table shows about 40,000 clones, with approximately 78% occurring only once. The sample consisted of CD4+ or CD8+ T cells sorted from blood, taken in a trial of the OX40 agonist ivuxolimab. All receptors come from an adult with an advanced solid tumor such as melanoma, head and neck, liver or kidney cancer.

This chain joins TRBV18 and TRBJ2-7, with D unresolved. The CDR3 sequence is 11 residues long. Per germline, CDR1 KGHSH and CDR2 LQKENI. V was trimmed by 2 bases and J by 6 bases, leaving 5 bases between them. CDR3 in DNA: TGTGCCAGCTCACCAGGGTTCGAGCAGTACTTC. Protein sequence: CASSPGFEQYF.

The DNA of the CDR3 is TGTGCCAGTAGGGACAGGGGAGTAACTGAAGCTTTCTTT. As protein: CASRDRGVTEAFF. The genes are TRBV19 and TRBJ1-1; TRBD1 agrees at 9 bases. The V and J ends lost 6 bases and 5 bases, in that order; junction bases with no gene match: 4. Germline CDR1 LNHDA, CDR2 SQIVND (reference sequence). This CDR3 has 13 amino acids.

The chain recombines TRBV9 with TRBJ2-1; D gene unclear. Germline V lookup: CDR1 SGDLS, CDR2 YYNGEE. The germline V and J ends were trimmed by 0 bases and 1 base, with 8 bases remaining between them. CDR3 length: 15 residues. CDR3: CASSVDSASYNEQFF. CDR3 DNA: TGTGCCAGCAGCGTAGACTCAGCATCCTACAATGAGCAGTTCTTC.

CDR3 region: CASSFRGSPSLNTQYF. CDR3 DNA: TGTGCCAGCAGTTTTAGGGGGTCTCCCTCACTAAATACGCAGTATTTT. The V and J genes are TRBV27 and TRBJ2-3; D possibly corresponds to TRBD1 (6 bases). With 3 bases removed from V and 7 bases from J, the gap between germline ends came to 20 bases. CDR3 length: 16 amino acids. CDR1 and CDR2 (germline): MNHEY, SMNVEV (reference sequence).

This chain uses TRBV9 with TRBJ2-3; the match to TRBD2 covers 9 bases. The germline V gene encodes CDR1 SGDLS and CDR2 YYNGEE. The CDR3 has 16 amino acids. V lost 0 bases and J lost 4; bases outside the gene matches: 6. The CDR3 DNA is TGTGCCAGCAGCGTAGCGGCGGGAGGGCTCGCAGATACGCAGTATTTT. Translating it yields CASSVAAGGLADTQYF.

The chain couples TRBV5-1 to TRBJ1-4; 11 bases line up with TRBD1. This CDR3 is built from 15 residues. Germline trimming cut 0 bases from V and 12 bases from J; bases unmatched to any gene: 7. The V gene's germline CDR1 is SGHRS and CDR2 YFSETQ. The CDR3 coding sequence is TGCGCCAGCAGCTTGGAGGTTCGGGACAGGGGGGAACTGTTTTTT. Its protein is CASSLEVRDRGELFF.

There are a few counts of this clone. This rearrangement joins TRBV30 to TRBJ2-7; D is possibly TRBD2 (6 bases). The V and J ends lost 1 base and 7 bases respectively, with 17 bases between them. The CDR3 is 14 amino acids. Germline V gene data show CDR1 as GTSNPN and CDR2 as SVGIG (reference sequence). The CDR3, as DNA: TGTGCCTGGAGTGGATCTACGGCGGGAAGGGAGCAGTACTTC. It yields the protein CAWSGSTAGREQYF.

The V gene is TRBV6-6, the J gene TRBJ1-2; 11 nucleotides agree with TRBD1. Germline lookup yields CDR1 MNHNY and CDR2 SVGAGI (reference sequence). V was pared by 5 bases and J by 4 bases, with 9 bases of the junction left unmatched. The CDR3 has 16 residues. The chain's CDR3 is CASSTRTGGAGYGYTF. DNA of the CDR3: TGTGCCAGCAGTACTCGGACAGGGGGCGCAGGCTATGGCTACACCTTC.

The rearrangement uses TRBV7-2 and TRBJ1-1, with D possibly TRBD1 on 5 matching bases. This CDR3 is built from 14 residues. Trimming left V 5 bases short and J 5 bases short, with 15 bases between. Per germline, CDR1 SGHTA and CDR2 FQGNSA. CDR3 DNA: TGTGCCAGCAGCCGGGTGGCGGGGGTTACTGAAGCTTTCTTT. Encoded protein: CASSRVAGVTEAFF. The entire variable domain, with the rest obtained from reference TRBV7-2 and TRBJ1-1, is as follows: GAGVSQSPSNKVTEKGKDVELRCDPISGHTALYWYRQSLGQGLEFLIYFQGNSAPDKSGLPSDRFSAERTGGSVSTLTIQRTQQEDSAVYLCASSRVAGVTEAFFGQGTRLTVV.

The chain links TRBV10-3 to TRBJ1-5, with TRBD1 identical over 9 bases. CDR1 ENHRY and CDR2 SYGVKD come from the germline V gene. This CDR3 region has 13 residues. V was pared by 6 bases and J by 5 bases, with 2 bases of the junction left unmatched. CDR3 region: CAIRDRGDQPQHF. CDR3 bases: TGTGCCATCAGGGACAGGGGTGATCAGCCCCAGCATTTT.

The gene calls are TRBV5-4 and TRBJ1-2, with D possibly TRBD1 on 5 matching bases. CDR1 SGHNT and CDR2 YYREEE come from the germline V gene (reference sequence). V lost 3 bases to trimming and J lost 10 bases, with 13 bases between them. The CDR3 runs to 12 residues. CDR3 protein: CASSWTPRAYTF. The CDR3 bases are TGTGCCAGCAGCTGGACTCCCAGGGCCTACACCTTC.

This clone showed up just once. J is TRBJ1-5 and V is TRBV6-1; unclear D gene. Trimming took 3 bases from V and 5 from J, leaving 8 bases between them. The CDR3 has 13 residues. Germline CDR1 MNHNS, CDR2 SASEGT. The CDR3, as DNA: TGTGCCAGCAGTGAGTCGTATCATCAGCCCCAGCATTTT. Its translation: CASSESYHQPQHF.

The CDR3 sequence is CASSEGAGTSGSYEQYV. Here the CDR3 DNA reads TGTGCCAGCAGTGAAGGGGCCGGGACTAGCGGCTCCTACGAGCAGTACGTC. The chain joins TRBV6-1 to TRBJ2-7, with 11 bases fitting TRBD2. The CDR3 extends over 17 amino acids. Germline trimming cut 1 base from V and 0 bases from J; bases unmatched to any gene: 5. Germline CDR1 is MNHNS and CDR2 is SASEGT.

In DNA, the CDR3 is TGTGCCAGCAGCGTAGCCGATTGGCCTGGGACAGCAAACACCGGGGAGCTGTTTTTT. It yields the protein CASSVADWPGTANTGELFF. J is TRBJ2-2 and V is TRBV9; 7 bases agree with TRBD1. Germline V CDR1 and CDR2: SGDLS, YYNGEE. This CDR3 has 19 residues. The junction had 13 bases not matched to a gene; V was cut back by 0 bases and J by 2 bases.

The rearrangement links TRBV21-1 to TRBJ1-1; whether TRBD1, the table's D call, matches the DNA was not checked. TRBV21-1 is described as a pseudogene. CDR3 length equals 16 residues. In DNA, the CDR3 is TGTGCCAGCAGCACTCGACAGGGAACCATGAACACTGAAGCTTTCTTT. Translation: CASSTRQGTMNTEAFF.

This clone was found once. V and J are TRBV11-3 and TRBJ2-5; the match to TRBD1 covers 9 bases. The J call could be wrong; TRBJ2-7 is a better fit for the DNA end. In germline, CDR1 is SGHNT, CDR2 YENEEA. The CDR3 is 14 amino acids. The CDR3 reads CASSFSGTGTEQYF. CDR3 DNA: TGTGCCAGCAGCTTCTCCGGGACAGGGACCGAGCAGTACTTC.

The genes are TRBV10-3 and TRBJ2-7, with D perhaps matching TRBD1 (5 bases). CDR1 is ENHRY, CDR2 SYGVKD, per germline. The CDR3 is 13 residues long. The V end was cut by 5 bases, the J end by 2 bases, with 10 bases between. CDR3 loop: CAISSTVTYEQYV. In DNA, the CDR3 is TGTGCCATCAGTTCGACAGTTACCTACGAGCAGTACGTC.

This clone occurred a few times. V usage is TRBV5-1 and J usage is TRBJ2-2; a possible D gene is TRBD1 (5 bases). This CDR3 has 15 amino acids. The V end lost 4 bases, the J end lost 1 base, and 11 bases lay between the germline ends. CDR1 and CDR2 (germline): SGHRS, YFSETQ. CDR3 nucleotide sequence: TGCGCCAGCAGCCCGTCGACAGAGAACACCGGGGAGCTGTTTTTT. The encoded protein is CASSPSTENTGELFF.

This clone appeared a few times. The J gene is TRBJ1-1, the V gene TRBV9, with unresolved D. From germline, CDR1 is SGDLS and CDR2 YYNGEE. This CDR3 has 13 amino acids. V shed 3 bases and J shed 0 bases, with 6 bases lying between them. The CDR3 DNA reads TGTGCCAGCAGCGACGGCATGAACACTGAAGCTTTCTTT. Protein product: CASSDGMNTEAFF.

This chain links TRBV28 with TRBJ2-3; D uncertain. The CDR3 is made up of 12 amino acids. Germline V gives CDR1 MDHEN, CDR2 SYDVKM. V dropped 2 bases and J dropped 2 bases, with 2 bases sitting between them. The CDR3 DNA reads TGTGCCAGCAGTTTAATCACAGATACGCAGTATTTT. Translated: CASSLITDTQYF.

The chain combines TRBV18 with TRBJ2-3; D unclear. Trimming took off 4 bases at V and 6 bases at J, with 11 bases between the two ends. Germline V gene data show CDR1 as KGHSH and CDR2 as LQKENI. The CDR3 extends over 13 amino acids. The CDR3, as DNA: TGTGCCAGCTCACTCAACGAAGGGGATACGCAGTATTTT. This gives the protein CASSLNEGDTQYF.

The chain is built from TRBV4-1 and TRBJ1-5; 8 nucleotides align to TRBD1. V lost 3 bases and J lost 10; bases outside the gene matches: 8. The CDR3 totals 14 residues. The germline CDR1 and CDR2 sequences are MGHRA and YSYEKL. DNA for the CDR3: TGCGCCAGCAGCCAGGTACCGGGACAGGTCCCCCAGCATTTT. This sequence encodes CASSQVPGQVPQHF.

The table lists this clone with a count of one. The rearrangement links TRBV29-1 to TRBJ2-1; 8 bases are a match to TRBD1. Germline lookup yields CDR1 SQVTM and CDR2 ANQGSEA. V lost 6 bases and J lost 6; bases outside the gene matches: 10. The CDR3 length is 14 residues. CDR3 sequence reads: CSVGVMTGANEQFF. The CDR3 DNA reads as TGCAGCGTCGGGGTAATGACAGGGGCCAATGAGCAGTTCTTC.

This clone is medium-sized within its sample. The chain couples TRBV27 to TRBJ2-3; D uncertain. This CDR3 has 12 amino acids. Trimming pared 5 bases from V and 6 bases from J, leaving 9 bases between. CDR1 MNHEY and CDR2 SMNVEV come from the germline V gene (reference sequence). CDR3 amino acids: CASSIPSDTQYF. CDR3 sequence (DNA): TGTGCCAGCAGTATTCCTAGTGATACGCAGTATTTT.

The gene calls are TRBV6-4 and TRBJ2-3, with D unresolved. CDR3 length equals 14 residues. The germline V gene encodes CDR1 MRHNA and CDR2 SNTAGT. With 4 bases removed from V and 3 bases from J, the gap between germline ends came to 11 bases. The CDR3 loop reads CASSATTSTDTQYF. The CDR3 DNA follows: TGTGCCAGCAGTGCCACAACTTCTACAGATACGCAGTATTTT.

This clone was seen once. V is TRBV5-1 and J is TRBJ2-2; D gene unclear. With 4 bases removed from V and 8 bases from J, the gap between germline ends came to 15 bases. This CDR3 comprises 14 residues. Germline V CDR1 and CDR2: SGHRS, YFSETQ. This chain's CDR3 is CASSPNPIGGELFF. The DNA for the CDR3 is TGCGCCAGCAGCCCAAACCCCATTGGTGGGGAGCTGTTTTTT.

The chain is built from TRBV30 and TRBJ2-7; D possibly corresponds to TRBD2 (7 bases). This CDR3 comprises 14 residues. V shed 0 bases and J shed 5 bases, with 14 bases lying between them. The germline gives CDR1 GTSNPN, CDR2 SVGIG (reference sequence). The CDR3 DNA is TGTGCCTGGAGTGTAGGGGGGGCGTCGGACGAGCAGTACTTC. Translation gives CAWSVGGASDEQYF.

This clone has a single count. This chain connects TRBV4-2 to TRBJ2-5; TRBD1 matches 10 bases. The CDR3 spans 16 residues. CDR1 LGHNA and CDR2 YNFKEQ come from the germline V gene. Unmatched junction bases numbered 10, after V lost 4 bases and J lost 5 bases. CDR3 amino acids: CASSLGAGTGVETQYF. Written as DNA, the CDR3 is TGTGCCAGCAGCCTTGGCGCCGGGACAGGGGTTGAGACCCAGTACTTC.

The rearrangement joins TRBV20-1 to TRBJ1-2; D is unclear. This CDR3 contains 11 residues. V lost 7 bases, J lost 8 bases, and 14 bases lay in between. Germline loops: CDR1 DFQATT, CDR2 SNEGSKA (reference sequence). The CDR3 nucleotides read TGCAGTGGCGAGTCCCCAGGAGGCTACACCTTC. It is translated as CSGESPGGYTF.

The rearrangement links TRBV7-2 to TRBJ1-1; tentatively, D is TRBD1 (5 bases). CDR3 length equals 14 residues. CDR1 and CDR2 (germline): SGHTA, FQGNSA. Trimming removed 3 bases from V and 1 base from J, with 9 bases in between. The chain's CDR3 is CASSFGGWNTEAFF. In DNA form, the CDR3 reads TGTGCCAGCAGCTTTGGGGGGTGGAACACTGAAGCTTTCTTT. Complete variable domain (other parts from reference TRBV7-2 and TRBJ1-1): GAGVSQSPSNKVTEKGKDVELRCDPISGHTALYWYRQSLGQGLEFLIYFQGNSAPDKSGLPSDRFSAERTGGSVSTLTIQRTQQEDSAVYLCASSFGGWNTEAFFGQGTRLTVV.

The chain carries TRBV4-3 and TRBJ2-7; D is tentatively TRBD1 or TRBD2 (5 bases each). CDR3 length equals 15 residues. Germline V gene lookup returns CDR1 LGHNA and CDR2 YSLEER. V lost 5 bases, J lost 0 bases, and 14 bases lay in between. CDR3 sequence: CASSLTEGPSYEQYF. The CDR3 DNA reads TGCGCCAGCAGCTTAACCGAGGGGCCCTCCTACGAGCAGTACTTC.

V gene TRBV7-3 combines with J gene TRBJ2-1, with 7 bases aligning to TRBD2. Germline V CDR1 and CDR2: SGHTA, FQGTGA. The CDR3 contains 17 residues. With V trimmed by 5 bases and J by 5 bases, 15 bases remained unmatched. CDR3: CASSPARSSGGDNEQFF. CDR3 DNA sequence: TGTGCCAGCAGCCCAGCGCGATCTAGCGGAGGGGACAATGAGCAGTTCTTC. Together with reference TRBV7-3 and TRBJ2-1, the CDR3 gives the full variable domain: GAGVSQTPSNKVTEKGKYVELRCDPISGHTALYWYRQSLGQGPEFLIYFQGTGAADDSGLPNDRFFAVRPEGSVSTLKIQRTERGDSAVYLCASSPARSSGGDNEQFFGPGTRLTVL.